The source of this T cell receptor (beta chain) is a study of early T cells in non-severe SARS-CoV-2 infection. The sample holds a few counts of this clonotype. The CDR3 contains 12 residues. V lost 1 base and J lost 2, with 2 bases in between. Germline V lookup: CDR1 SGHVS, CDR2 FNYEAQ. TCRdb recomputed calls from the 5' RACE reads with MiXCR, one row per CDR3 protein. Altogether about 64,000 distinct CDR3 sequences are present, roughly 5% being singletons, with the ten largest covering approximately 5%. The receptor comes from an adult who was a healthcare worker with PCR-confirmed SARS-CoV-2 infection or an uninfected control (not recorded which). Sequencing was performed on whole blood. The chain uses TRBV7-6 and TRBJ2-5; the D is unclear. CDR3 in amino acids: CASSLVQETQYF. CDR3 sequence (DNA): TGTGCCAGCAGCTTAGTACAAGAGACCCAGTACTTC.